The 17 T cell receptor beta chains listed next were all sequenced from one sample in a study of patients and donors after allogeneic stem cell transplantation. TCRdb redid the calling of the RT-PCR reads with MiXCR, one entry per CDR3 protein. The sample lists roughly 940,000 distinct CDR3 sequences; about a sixth were seen once. The sample comprised blood, either unsorted or a sorted T cell fraction (not recorded which). The receptors were gathered from a human donor who was either an allogeneic HSCT recipient or a stem cell or donor lymphocyte infusion donor (not recorded which). It is not recorded whose cells these are; they may come from a transplant donor.

The J gene is TRBJ2-7, the V gene TRBV4-1; TRBD1 matches at 9 bases. CDR3 length: 15 amino acids. The ends lost 3 bases at V and 5 bases at J; junction bases unmatched: 8. Germline V lookup: CDR1 MGHRA, CDR2 YSYEKL. This CDR3 is CASSQLGQGSDEQYF. CDR3 in DNA: TGCGCCAGCAGCCAGTTGGGACAGGGAAGCGACGAGCAGTACTTC.

The chain combines TRBV27 with TRBJ2-7, with D possibly TRBD1 on 7 matching bases. With 5 bases removed from V and 3 bases from J, the gap between germline ends came to 11 bases. Per the germline V gene, CDR1 is MNHEY and CDR2 is SMNVEV (reference sequence). The CDR3 is made up of 13 amino acids. The CDR3 bases are TGTGCCAGCAGTCAGGGGGGTTTCTACGAGCAGTACTTC. Protein: CASSQGGFYEQYF.

The table lists this clonotype with a few counts. The CDR3 spells CASSRGHHNQPQHF. The CDR3 nucleotides are TGTGCCAGCAGTAGGGGTCACCACAATCAGCCCCAGCATTTT. This sequence joins TRBV12-3 or TRBV12-4 and TRBJ1-5; D is possibly TRBD1 (5 bases). The length of the CDR3 is 14 residues. V was trimmed by 5 bases and J by 3 bases, leaving 11 bases between them.

This sequence joins TRBV13 and TRBJ2-7; 11 bases are a match to TRBD2. The CDR3 has 14 residues. Unmatched junction bases numbered 4, after V lost 5 bases and J lost 4 bases. The germline V gene has CDR1 PRHDT and CDR2 FYEKMQ (reference sequence). Written as DNA, the CDR3 is TGTGCCAGCAGCCGCCGACTAGCGGGGTACGAGCAGTACTTC. Translation: CASSRRLAGYEQYF.

The chain carries TRBV4-2 and TRBJ2-4, with 7 positions matching TRBD2. From germline, CDR1 is LGHNA and CDR2 YNFKEQ. This CDR3 is 17 amino acids long. The J segment lost 1 base and the V segment lost 0 bases, leaving 6 bases of the junction unmatched. The DNA of the CDR3 is TGTGCCAGCAGCCAAGACGCGGGGGTAGGGGCCAAAAACATTCAGTACTTC. Translation: CASSQDAGVGAKNIQYF.

This clonotype occurred many times. Mismatch with germline at one junction end may stem from a read error. The chain joins TRBV5-1 to TRBJ1-2, with a weak D call TRBD1 (5 bases). Germline loops: CDR1 SGHRS, CDR2 YFSETQ. The CDR3 loop spans 13 amino acids. The CDR3 nucleotides read TGTGCCAGCAGTTTAGCAGGGAGCTATGGCTACACCTTC. Its translation is CASSLAGSYGYTF.

This clonotype was seen a handful of times. The chain couples TRBV4-1 to TRBJ2-5, with D possibly being TRBD2 (6 bases). V was cut by 4 bases and J by 5 bases, with 20 bases left in between. There are 16 residues in the CDR3. Germline V gene lookup returns CDR1 MGHRA and CDR2 YSYEKL. CDR3 sequence reads: CASSRHRDSILETQYF. The DNA for the CDR3 is TGCGCCAGCAGCCGCCACCGGGACTCGATTTTGGAGACCCAGTACTTC.

The CDR3 loop reads CASSQRDEAFF. CDR3 in DNA: TGTGCCAGCAGCCAACGGGATGAAGCTTTCTTT. J is TRBJ1-1 and V is TRBV4-2; D unclear. This CDR3 comprises 11 residues. Deletions cut 2 bases from V and 7 bases from J, with 5 bases between. Germline CDR1 LGHNA, CDR2 YNFKEQ.

This clonotype has only a few counts. V usage is TRBV25-1 and J usage is TRBJ2-1; the match to TRBD2 covers 8 bases. The CDR3 totals 17 residues. Trimming cost V 3 bases and J 3 bases; bases outside gene matches: 10. The germline gives CDR1 MGHDK, CDR2 SYGVNS. CDR3: CASSESGSASIYNEQFF. CDR3 DNA: TGTGCCAGCAGTGAGAGCGGGAGCGCATCCATCTACAATGAGCAGTTCTTC.

Only a few counts were recorded for this clonotype. V gene TRBV9 combines with J gene TRBJ2-7; D may be TRBD1 (5 bases). Germline V gives CDR1 SGDLS, CDR2 YYNGEE. The V end was cut by 0 bases, the J end by 4 bases, with 11 bases between. CDR3 size: 14 residues. In DNA form, the CDR3 reads TGTGCCAGCAGCGTAGCTGGGGCCGGTTACGAGCAGTACTTC. Residues: CASSVAGAGYEQYF.

The chain links TRBV6-1 to TRBJ2-5; tentatively, D is TRBD1 (5 bases). Germline V gives CDR1 MNHNS, CDR2 SASEGT. V lost 0 bases and J 5 bases, leaving 10 bases between the germline ends. The CDR3 consists of 14 residues. CDR3 residues: CASSEAGVPETQYF. DNA of the CDR3: TGTGCCAGCAGTGAAGCAGGGGTACCTGAGACCCAGTACTTC.

This clonotype was recorded only once. The V gene is TRBV29-1, the J gene TRBJ1-4; D is undetermined. The CDR3 is made up of 10 amino acids. In germline, CDR1 is SQVTM, CDR2 ANQGSEA. V was trimmed by 6 bases and J by 5 bases, leaving 4 bases between them. The CDR3 region has the DNA TGCAGCGTGAGAAATGAAAAACTGTTTTTT. Encoded protein: CSVRNEKLFF.

The table lists this clonotype with a few counts. As DNA, the CDR3 is TGTGCCAGCAGCGAACGGCGGAGGGCCAACGTCCTGACTTTC. Amino acids: CASSERRRANVLTF. V gene TRBV12-3 or TRBV12-4 combines with J gene TRBJ2-6; no definite D call. Trimming pared 6 bases from V and 5 bases from J, leaving 11 bases between. There are 14 residues in the CDR3.

J is TRBJ1-1 and V is TRBV7-9, with D uncertain. The germline V gene encodes CDR1 SEHNR and CDR2 FQNEAQ (reference sequence). The V and J ends lost 4 bases and 7 bases respectively, with 10 bases between them. The CDR3 contains 12 residues. CDR3 in amino acids: CASSSRPYEAFF. The CDR3 coding sequence is TGTGCCAGCAGCTCCCGACCGTATGAAGCTTTCTTT.

A few counts support this clonotype. This rearrangement joins TRBV5-5 to TRBJ2-3; 8 bases match TRBD2. Germline loops: CDR1 SGHKS, CDR2 YYEKEE (reference sequence). The V and J ends lost 0 bases and 5 bases, in that order; junction bases with no gene match: 5. CDR3 length equals 15 residues. The chain's CDR3 is CASSLGGLELDTQYF. The CDR3 DNA is TGTGCCAGCAGCTTGGGGGGACTAGAACTAGATACGCAGTATTTT.

This clonotype came up a few times. V is TRBV9 and J is TRBJ2-7; D remains ambiguous. CDR1 SGDLS and CDR2 YYNGEE come from the germline V gene. The CDR3 has 15 residues. V shed 3 bases and J shed 3 bases, with 16 bases lying between them. The chain's CDR3 is CASSADPRVGYEQYF. CDR3 DNA: TGTGCCAGCAGCGCCGATCCTAGAGTTGGCTACGAGCAGTACTTC.

The chain combines TRBV5-1 with TRBJ2-2; 8 bases align to TRBD1. CDR1 is SGHRS, CDR2 YFSETQ, per germline. The CDR3 spans 15 residues. V lost 3 bases to trimming and J lost 6 bases; unmatched junction nucleotides: 7. In nucleotides, the CDR3 is TGCGCCAGCAGCTGGGAGACGACAGGGGCCGGGGAGCTGTTTTTT. Residues: CASSWETTGAGELFF.